A selection of T cell receptor beta chains follows, all from one sample in a study of glioma-infiltrating T cells after dendritic cell vaccination. Clones were sequenced by immunoSEQ multiplex PCR, and TCRdb holds only the in-frame ones, with some missing. The sample lists more than 100,000 clones, 81% occurring once. The sequencing here drew on blood, taken before dendritic cell vaccination. The receptors were sampled from a human donor with glioblastoma. The CDR3 runs from the conserved cysteine through the conserved F or W. The D gene is left open where the match is weak. Clone sizes are given selectively: once, few, many, or a class where the clone is expanded.

J: TRBJ1-2; size: NA; D: TRBD1; V: TRBV19; CDR3: CASSPGTGIGYTF; DNA: TGTGCCAGTAGTCCCGGGACAGGGATTGGCTACACCTTC
J: TRBJ1-2; size: NA; D: NA; V: TRBV9; CDR3: CASSVVGQYSADYGYTF; DNA: TGTGCCAGCAGCGTAGTTGGACAGTACTCGGCTGACTATGGCTACACCTTC
J: TRBJ2-5; size: NA; D: TRBD1; V: TRBV5-4; CDR3: CASSSRQGGETQYF; DNA: TGTGCCAGCAGCTCCCGACAGGGCGGAGAGACCCAGTACTTC
J: TRBJ2-7; size: NA; D: TRBD2; V: TRBV29-1; CDR3: CSARGLAGNYEQYF; DNA: TGCAGCGCAAGAGGACTAGCGGGGAACTACGAGCAGTACTTC
J: TRBJ2-7; size: once; D: NA; V: TRBV4-1; CDR3: CASSRGFQGDYEQYF; DNA: TGCGCCAGCAGCCGGGGCTTTCAGGGTGACTACGAGCAGTACTTC
J: TRBJ2-3; size: NA; D: NA; V: TRBV19; CDR3: CASSPTRDSSTDTQYF; DNA: TGTGCCAGTAGTCCCACCCGGGACTCTAGCACAGATACGCAGTATTTT
J: TRBJ1-4; size: many; D: NA; V: TRBV30; CDR3: CAWKQGGGEKLFF; DNA: TGTGCCTGGAAACAGGGTGGTGGTGAAAAACTGTTTTTT
J: TRBJ1-3; size: NA; D: NA; V: TRBV7-6; CDR3: CASSLGSSGNTIYF; DNA: TGTGCCAGCAGCTTGGGCAGCTCTGGAAACACCATATATTTT
J: TRBJ1-6; size: once; D: NA; V: TRBV10-2; CDR3: CASSTGSYNSPLHF; DNA: TGCGCCAGCAGTACAGGATCCTATAATTCACCCCTCCACTTT
J: TRBJ2-2; size: NA; D: NA; V: TRBV7-9; CDR3: CASSSNPTGELFF; DNA: TGTGCCAGCAGCTCTAACCCCACCGGGGAGCTGTTTTTT
J: TRBJ1-1; size: NA; D: NA; V: TRBV4-1; CDR3: CASSQGPGANTEAFF; DNA: TGCGCCAGCAGCCAAGGCCCAGGGGCGAACACTGAAGCTTTCTTT
J: TRBJ1-2; size: NA; D: NA; V: TRBV19; CDR3: CASSIGTGWGNYGYTF; DNA: TGTGCCAGTAGTATAGGAACAGGCTGGGGTAACTATGGCTACACCTTC
J: TRBJ1-1; size: NA; D: TRBD1; V: TRBV6-1; CDR3: CASSDYLDRANTEAFF; DNA: TGTGCCAGCAGTGATTATCTGGACAGGGCGAACACTGAAGCTTTCTTT
J: TRBJ2-3; size: once; D: NA; V: TRBV7-9; CDR3: CASSSRRTDTQYF; DNA: TGTGCCAGCAGCTCCCGTAGAACAGATACGCAGTATTTT
J: TRBJ2-6; size: NA; D: NA; V: TRBV19; CDR3: CASSISLGANVLTF; DNA: TGTGCCAGTAGTATCTCGTTGGGGGCCAACGTCCTGACTTTC
J: TRBJ2-1; size: NA; D: TRBD2; V: TRBV19; CDR3: CASTKRTSGYNEQFF; DNA: TGTGCCAGTACCAAGCGGACTAGCGGGTACAATGAGCAGTTCTTC
J: TRBJ1-2; size: NA; D: NA; V: TRBV2; CDR3: CASSEQVDGYTF; DNA: TGTGCCAGCAGTGAACAGGTTGATGGCTACACCTTC
J: TRBJ2-7; size: NA; D: TRBD2; V: TRBV6-5; CDR3: CASSYSSSGGVYEQYF; DNA: TGTGCCAGCAGTTACTCCTCTAGCGGGGGAGTCTACGAGCAGTACTTC
J: TRBJ2-7; size: NA; D: TRBD1; V: TRBV11-3; CDR3: CASSQTGVSYEQYF; DNA: TGTGCCAGCAGTCAGACAGGGGTTTCCTACGAGCAGTACTTC
J: TRBJ1-1; size: once; D: NA; V: TRBV25-1; CDR3: CASKTGPAGFTEAFF; DNA: TGTGCCAGCAAGACAGGCCCCGCCGGGTTCACTGAAGCTTTCTTT
J: TRBJ1-4; size: NA; D: NA; V: TRBV27; CDR3: CASSFVYRPNEKLFF; DNA: TGTGCCAGCAGTTTCGTTTACAGACCTAATGAAAAACTGTTTTTT
J: TRBJ2-1; size: NA; D: NA; V: TRBV5-1; CDR3: CASSLDIGSLDEQFF; DNA: TGCGCCAGCAGCTTGGATATCGGTAGTTTAGATGAGCAGTTCTTC
J: TRBJ2-5; size: NA; D: NA; V: TRBV9; CDR3: CASSSRGRIETQYF; DNA: TGTGCCAGCAGCTCCCGTGGGAGGATTGAGACCCAGTACTTC
J: TRBJ1-2; size: NA; D: NA; V: TRBV29-1; CDR3: CSVEDRQHYTF; DNA: TGCAGCGTTGAAGATCGCCAACACTACACCTTC
J: TRBJ2-3; size: NA; D: TRBD1; V: TRBV30; CDR3: CAWSVAGGLTDTQYF; DNA: TGTGCCTGGAGTGTTGCAGGGGGCTTAACAGATACGCAGTATTTT
J: TRBJ2-1; size: NA; D: TRBD1; V: TRBV5-1; CDR3: CASSPSGTVNEQFF; DNA: TGCGCCAGCAGCCCATCAGGGACAGTTAATGAGCAGTTCTTC
J: TRBJ2-2; size: NA; D: TRBD1; V: TRBV6-1; CDR3: CASSEARTGSGELFF; DNA: TGTGCCAGCAGTGAAGCACGGACAGGGTCCGGGGAGCTGTTTTTT
J: TRBJ2-5; size: once; D: NA; V: TRBV6-1; CDR3: CASTPGGLQETQYF; DNA: TGTGCCAGCACCCCTGGGGGACTGCAAGAGACCCAGTACTTC
J: TRBJ2-7; size: few; D: NA; V: TRBV6-5; CDR3: CASSFTRTSSYEQYF; DNA: TGTGCCAGCAGTTTTACCCGGACAAGCTCCTACGAGCAGTACTTC
J: TRBJ2-2; size: NA; D: NA; V: TRBV11-2; CDR3: CASSLGQNTGELFF; DNA: TGTGCCAGCAGCTTAGGTCAGAACACCGGGGAGCTGTTTTTT
J: TRBJ1-3; size: few; D: NA; V: TRBV6-1; CDR3: CASSESASGNTIYF; DNA: TGTGCCAGCAGTGAGAGTGCCTCTGGAAACACCATATATTTT
J: TRBJ1-2; size: once; D: TRBD1; V: TRBV6-5; CDR3: CAITGGDGYTF; DNA: TGTGCCATTACAGGGGGCGATGGCTACACCTTC
J: TRBJ1-1; size: NA; D: NA; V: TRBV19; CDR3: CASSIAGGDMNTEAFF; DNA: TGTGCCAGTAGTATTGCGGGGGGAGACATGAACACTGAAGCTTTCTTT
J: TRBJ2-6; size: NA; D: TRBD2; V: TRBV9; CDR3: CASSSTGTITGANVLTF; DNA: TGTGCCAGCAGCTCAACCGGGACTATAACTGGGGCCAACGTCCTGACTTTC
J: TRBJ2-2; size: NA; D: NA; V: TRBV6-1; CDR3: CASRTELNTGELFF; DNA: TGTGCCAGCAGGACGGAACTAAACACCGGGGAGCTGTTTTTT
J: TRBJ1-2; size: few; D: TRBD1; V: TRBV2; CDR3: CASSGEGQGFPGYTF; DNA: TGTGCCAGCAGTGGAGAAGGACAGGGCTTCCCTGGCTACACCTTC
J: TRBJ2-5; size: once; D: NA; V: TRBV5-1; CDR3: CASSLVGGGVRETQYF; DNA: TGCGCCAGCAGCTTGGTGGGGGGTGGCGTAAGAGAGACCCAGTACTTC
J: TRBJ2-7; size: NA; D: NA; V: TRBV6-5; CDR3: CASSSPGADYEQYF; DNA: TGTGCCAGCAGCTCCCCTGGGGCGGACTACGAGCAGTACTTC
J: TRBJ2-3; size: NA; D: TRBD2; V: TRBV5-6; CDR3: CASSLEGLAGHTDTQYF; DNA: TGTGCCAGCAGCTTGGAGGGACTAGCGGGACACACAGATACGCAGTATTTT
J: TRBJ2-7; size: NA; D: TRBD2; V: TRBV18; CDR3: CASSPGKRGPSYEQYF; DNA: TGTGCCAGCTCACCAGGGAAGCGGGGCCCCTCCTACGAGCAGTACTTC
J: TRBJ2-2; size: NA; D: TRBD1; V: TRBV10-3; CDR3: CAITPGTGSGELFF; DNA: TGTGCCATCACCCCCGGGACAGGGTCCGGGGAGCTGTTTTTT
J: TRBJ1-2; size: NA; D: TRBD1; V: TRBV5-1; CDR3: CASSLDPGTAYGYTF; DNA: TGCGCCAGCAGCTTGGATCCCGGGACAGCCTATGGCTACACCTTC
J: TRBJ2-7; size: NA; D: NA; V: TRBV5-1; CDR3: CASREVGGKYPYEQYF; DNA: TGCGCCAGCAGAGAAGTAGGGGGAAAATACCCCTACGAGCAGTACTTC
J: TRBJ2-5; size: once; D: TRBD2; V: TRBV5-4; CDR3: CASSTLAGLQETQYF; DNA: TGTGCCAGCAGCACCCTAGCGGGGCTCCAAGAGACCCAGTACTTC
J: TRBJ1-1; size: NA; D: NA; V: TRBV19; CDR3: CASSPPQGYTEAFF; DNA: TGTGCCAGTAGCCCGCCCCAGGGGTACACTGAAGCTTTCTTT
J: TRBJ1-1; size: NA; D: NA; V: TRBV5-4; CDR3: CASSLARNTEAFF; DNA: TGTGCCAGCAGCTTGGCCAGGAACACTGAAGCTTTCTTT
J: TRBJ2-1; size: NA; D: TRBD2; V: TRBV7-6; CDR3: CASSLEAGVFNEQFF; DNA: TGTGCCAGCAGCTTAGAAGCGGGGGTGTTCAATGAGCAGTTCTTC
J: TRBJ2-7; size: NA; D: TRBD2; V: TRBV5-1; CDR3: CASSRGLAGDLSYEQYF; DNA: TGCGCCAGCAGCCGGGGACTAGCGGGGGACCTCTCCTACGAGCAGTACTTC
J: TRBJ2-7; size: NA; D: NA; V: TRBV7-3; CDR3: CASSIGAEFSYEQYF; DNA: TGTGCCAGCTCGATTGGGGCAGAGTTCTCCTACGAGCAGTACTTC
J: TRBJ1-1; size: NA; D: TRBD1; V: TRBV7-2; CDR3: CASSLVGTESKAFF; DNA: TGTGCCAGCAGCTTAGTCGGGACAGAAAGTAAAGCTTTCTTT
J: TRBJ2-6; size: NA; D: NA; V: TRBV4-3; CDR3: CASSQGTGTGANVLTF; DNA: TGCGCCAGCAGCCAAGGAACAGGGACTGGGGCCAACGTCCTGACTTTC
J: TRBJ1-4; size: few; D: NA; V: TRBV27; CDR3: CASSLSGSGVEKLFF; DNA: TGTGCCAGCAGTTTATCGGGGTCAGGGGTCGAAAAACTGTTTTTT
J: TRBJ2-5; size: NA; D: TRBD2; V: TRBV6-5; CDR3: CASSGAGGQETQYF; DNA: TGTGCCAGCAGTGGAGCGGGGGGGCAAGAGACCCAGTACTTC
J: TRBJ2-1; size: once; D: TRBD2; V: TRBV7-2; CDR3: CASSITSGGFYNEQFF; DNA: TGTGCCAGCAGCATTACTAGCGGGGGGTTCTACAATGAGCAGTTCTTC